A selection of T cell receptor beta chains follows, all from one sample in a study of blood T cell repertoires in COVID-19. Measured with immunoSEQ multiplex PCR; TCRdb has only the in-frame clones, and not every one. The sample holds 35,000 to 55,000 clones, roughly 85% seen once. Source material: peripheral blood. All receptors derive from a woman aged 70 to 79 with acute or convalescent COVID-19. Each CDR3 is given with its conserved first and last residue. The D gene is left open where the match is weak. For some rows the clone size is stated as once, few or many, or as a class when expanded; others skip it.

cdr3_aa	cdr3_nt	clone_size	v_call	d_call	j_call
CSVAFTGSEPHEQFF	TGCAGCGTTGCCTTTACAGGGTCCGAGCCCCATGAGCAGTTCTTC	-	TRBV29-1	-	TRBJ2-1
CASSFQGTDTQYF	TGTGCCAGCAGTTTCCAGGGCACAGATACGCAGTATTTT	-	TRBV12-3/TRBV12-4	-	TRBJ2-3
CASSQDQPGGPSEQFF	TGCGCCAGCAGCCAAGATCAGCCGGGAGGGCCGAGTGAGCAGTTCTTC	-	TRBV4-3	TRBD2	TRBJ2-1
CASSELAGGTGELFF	TGCGCCAGCAGCGAACTAGCGGGAGGTACCGGGGAGCTGTTTTTT	-	TRBV5-1	TRBD2	TRBJ2-2
CASSVRLAGETGELFF	TGTGCCAGCAGCGTCCGACTAGCGGGAGAAACCGGGGAGCTGTTTTTT	-	TRBV9	TRBD2	TRBJ2-2
CASSFSPGEQVTDTQYF	TGTGCCAGCAGTTTCTCACCGGGGGAGCAGGTCACAGATACGCAGTATTTT	-	TRBV6-2/TRBV6-3	-	TRBJ2-3
CASRHWDREREKLFF	TGTGCCAGCAGACATTGGGACAGGGAAAGAGAAAAACTGTTTTTT	-	TRBV11-2	TRBD1	TRBJ1-4
CASSPRVMNTEAFF	TGTGCCAGCAGCCCCCGGGTGATGAACACTGAAGCTTTCTTT	-	TRBV7-2	-	TRBJ1-1
CASSLSGGSSYEQYF	TGCGCCAGCAGCTTGAGTGGCGGAAGCTCCTACGAGCAGTACTTC	-	TRBV5-1	-	TRBJ2-7
CASSLPGTNTGELFF	TGCGCCAGCAGCTTGCCGGGGACGAACACCGGGGAGCTGTTTTTT	-	TRBV5-1	-	TRBJ2-2
CASSLEAGNQPQHF	TGCGCCAGCAGCTTGGAGGCGGGGAATCAGCCCCAGCATTTT	few	TRBV5-1	-	TRBJ1-5
CASSPGYQETQYF	TGTGCCAGCAGCCCAGGGTACCAAGAGACCCAGTACTTC	-	TRBV7-3	-	TRBJ2-5
CASSAVTGSNSPLHF	TGTGCCAGCAGCGCAGTGACAGGTTCTAATTCACCCCTCCACTTT	-	TRBV9	-	TRBJ1-6
CASSKSTERQGRASNYGYTF	TGTGCCAGCAGCAAGTCCACCGAGAGACAGGGAAGGGCCTCTAACTATGGCTACACCTTC	-	TRBV7-9	TRBD1	TRBJ1-2
CASSFPGVAYGYTF	TGTGCCAGCAGCTTTCCAGGGGTGGCCTATGGCTACACCTTC	-	TRBV7-8	-	TRBJ1-2
CAIQEAGTSGRNYEQYF	TGTGCCATTCAGGAGGCGGGGACTAGCGGGAGGAATTACGAGCAGTACTTC	-	TRBV28	TRBD2	TRBJ2-7
CASSVVEREGGNEQFF	TGTGCCAGCAGCGTAGTTGAGCGGGAGGGGGGCAATGAGCAGTTCTTC	-	TRBV9	TRBD2	TRBJ2-1
CATSTGDTEAFF	TGTGCCACCAGCACAGGGGATACTGAAGCTTTCTTT	-	TRBV15	-	TRBJ1-1
CAISESQSASYNEQFF	TGTGCCATCAGTGAGTCGCAGAGCGCGTCCTACAATGAGCAGTTCTTC	-	TRBV10-3	-	TRBJ2-1
CASSSGRTAMNTEAFF	TGTGCCAGCAGTTCCGGCCGGACAGCCATGAACACTGAAGCTTTCTTT	-	TRBV27	-	TRBJ1-1
CASSPWEGGTDTQYF	TGTGCCAGCTCACCCTGGGAGGGGGGCACAGATACGCAGTATTTT	-	TRBV28	-	TRBJ2-3
CASSTSGQGARGYTF	TGTGCCAGCAGCACTTCGGGACAGGGGGCGAGAGGCTACACCTTC	once	TRBV21-1	-	TRBJ1-2
CASDRSGVGGEQYF	TGTGCCAGCGACCGTAGCGGGGTGGGTGGCGAGCAGTACTTC	-	TRBV28	TRBD2	TRBJ2-7
CASSYFRATVNTEAFF	TGTGCCAGCAGTTACTTCAGGGCAACGGTGAACACTGAAGCTTTCTTT	once	TRBV6-2/TRBV6-3	-	TRBJ1-1
CASSIPGSDSPLHF	TGTGCCAGTAGTATTCCAGGGTCGGATTCACCCCTCCACTTT	-	TRBV19	-	TRBJ1-6
CASSVGLADSYEQYF	TGTGCCAGCAGCGTAGGCCTAGCGGACTCCTACGAGCAGTACTTC	-	TRBV9	TRBD2	TRBJ2-7
CASSETSGPYEKLFF	TGTGCCAGCAGTGAAACCTCAGGGCCCTATGAAAAACTGTTTTTT	-	TRBV6-4	-	TRBJ1-4
CASSEPLGGSSPLHF	TGTGCCAGCAGTGAACCCCTGGGGGGTAGTTCACCCCTCCACTTT	-	TRBV25-1	-	TRBJ1-6
CASSLTSEQYF	TGTGCCAGCAGTTTGACTAGCGAGCAGTACTTC	-	TRBV28	-	TRBJ2-7
CASSPEERGETQYF	TGTGCCAGCAGCCCCGAGGAGAGAGGGGAGACCCAGTACTTC	-	TRBV5-4	-	TRBJ2-5
CATGGTYPYNEQFF	TGTGCCACCGGGGGGACTTACCCCTACAATGAGCAGTTCTTC	once	TRBV24-1	-	TRBJ2-1
CASSPLAPGQQETQYF	TGTGCTAGCAGCCCTTTGGCCCCGGGACAGCAAGAGACCCAGTACTTC	-	TRBV7-7	TRBD1	TRBJ2-5
CASSLTSGTSYEQYF	TGTGCCAGCAGTCTCACTAGCGGAACCTCCTACGAGCAGTACTTC	-	TRBV6-5	TRBD2	TRBJ2-7
CASRVPEGQEDGNTIYF	TGTGCCAGCAGAGTCCCTGAGGGACAGGAAGACGGAAACACCATATATTTT	-	TRBV11-3	TRBD1	TRBJ1-3
CASRPTGSSYNEQFF	TGTGCCAGCAGACCCACAGGTAGCTCCTACAATGAGCAGTTCTTC	-	TRBV6-5	-	TRBJ2-1
CASSLDRVYGYTF	TGTGCCAGCAGTTTGGACAGGGTCTATGGCTACACCTTC	-	TRBV28	TRBD1	TRBJ1-2
CASSLAGLNYGYTF	TGCGCCAGCAGCTTGGCGGGGTTGAACTATGGCTACACCTTC	-	TRBV5-1	-	TRBJ1-2
CASRGTASGELFF	TGTGCCAGCAGGGGGACAGCTAGCGGGGAGCTGTTTTTT	-	TRBV7-9	TRBD1	TRBJ2-2
CASGGTSGITDTQYF	TGCGCCAGCGGGGGGACTAGCGGGATCACAGATACGCAGTATTTT	-	TRBV4-1	TRBD2	TRBJ2-3
CASSLGQYEQYF	TGTGCCAGCAGCTTAGGGCAGTACGAGCAGTACTTC	-	TRBV7-2	-	TRBJ2-7
CASRRDRGPVEQYF	TGTGCCAGCAGAAGGGACAGGGGACCGGTTGAGCAGTACTTC	few	TRBV6-4	TRBD1	TRBJ2-7
CATSGGHPLLNEKLFF	TGTGCCACCTCGGGGGGCCATCCCCTCTTAAATGAAAAACTGTTTTTT	few	TRBV21-1	-	TRBJ1-4
CASSLERVDYEQYF	TGCGCCAGCAGCTTGGAGAGGGTGGACTACGAGCAGTACTTC	-	TRBV5-1	-	TRBJ2-7
CASGSPRKDSISYEQYF	TGTGCTAGTGGTTCGCCAAGGAAGGACTCGATCTCCTACGAGCAGTACTTC	-	TRBV12-5	-	TRBJ2-7
CATSEPGLAGGNYNEQFF	TGTGCCACCAGTGAGCCGGGACTAGCGGGAGGGAACTACAATGAGCAGTTCTTC	-	TRBV24-1	TRBD2	TRBJ2-1
CASSRTRMEAFF	TGTGCCAGCAGTAGGACAAGGATGGAAGCTTTCTTT	-	TRBV6-5	-	TRBJ1-1
CASSPIGGALSYEQYF	TGTGCCAGCAGCCCTATCGGGGGGGCTCTATCCTACGAGCAGTACTTC	once	TRBV7-9	TRBD2	TRBJ2-7
CASSRTEGGEQYF	TGTGCCAGCAGTCGTACGGAGGGAGGCGAGCAGTACTTC	-	TRBV9	-	TRBJ2-7
CASSPLGANTGELFF	TGTGCCAGTAGTCCGTTAGGAGCGAACACCGGGGAGCTGTTTTTT	few	TRBV19	-	TRBJ2-2
CASSPSLVYNEQFF	TGTGCCAGCAGCCCCAGTCTTGTTTACAATGAGCAGTTCTTC	-	TRBV11-3	-	TRBJ2-1
CASSPLFRRSNTEAFF	TGTGCCAGCAGCCCCTTGTTTCGACGGAGCAACACTGAAGCTTTCTTT	-	TRBV11-2	-	TRBJ1-1